The entry that follows covers one T cell receptor (beta chain) sequence. Antigen specificity is unknown. These data come from a study of cytomegalovirus exposure and HLA in healthy donors. On the study more broadly: Of the donors genotyped, several hundred in all, 75% to 85% fell in the Caucasian-associated ancestry cluster. Study observations and caveats: Around 18,000 TCR beta sequences were associated with HLA alleles at 0.05 false discovery rate in a later analysis.

A multiplex PCR was run with 60 Vbeta primers and 13 Jbeta primers. Assay: immunoSEQ multiplex PCR; the TCRdb copy retains only in-frame clones and omits some. The table has about 160,000 clones, approximately 90% seen once. Trimming cost V 0 bases and J 10 bases, with 8 bases left between them. Germline CDR1 MNHEY, CDR2 SVGAGI. The CDR3 runs 12 residues. This clonotype was sampled from a woman aged 25 to 39 in good health and CMV-seronegative. Sequencing was done on a sample of PBMCs. The chain combines TRBV6-5 with TRBJ2-3, with a possible D match to TRBD2 (5 bases). CDR3 in amino acids: CASSYSGGPQYF. The CDR3, as DNA: TGTGCCAGCAGTTACTCAGGCGGGCCGCAGTATTTT.